This T cell receptor (beta chain) was sequenced during a study of blood T cell repertoires in COVID-19. The table lists this clone with a few counts. The protocol was immunoSEQ multiplex PCR, while the TCRdb copy is restricted to in-frame clones and leaves out a portion. The sample carries some 190,000 clones, around 84% recorded once. The V and J ends lost 4 bases and 4 bases, in that order; junction bases with no gene match: 14. CDR3 length: 17 residues. Germline V lookup: CDR1 LNHDA, CDR2 SQIVND (reference sequence). The sequence was obtained from a woman older than 75 with acute or convalescent COVID-19. The chain recombines TRBV19 with TRBJ1-2; 8 nucleotides align to TRBD1. Sequenced: peripheral blood. Written as DNA, the CDR3 is TGTGCCAGTAGTAGGCCGGGACAGGCTGTTTATGGCTATGGCTACACCTTC. It codes for CASSRPGQAVYGYGYTF.